This is a list of T cell receptor beta chains from one sample in a study of T cells in Graves' hyperthyroidism and ophthalmopathy. TCRdb called the multiplex PCR reads again in MiXCR, with one record for every CDR3 protein. The sample has hundreds of thousands of distinct CDR3 sequences; about 15% are singletons. Sample: blood. These receptor sequences come from a woman aged 25 to 39 with Graves' hyperthyroidism that later progressed to Graves' ophthalmopathy. Both conserved end residues are part of each CDR3. Fields, in order: J gene, V gene, D gene, clone size, CDR3 DNA, CDR3 protein. D genes are given only for firm matches. A clone size is listed for some rows: how often the clone was seen (once, few, many), or a class if it is expanded.

TRBJ1-5 TRBV28 . few TGTGCCAGCAGTGAGGGGCTCGGGAGCAATCAGCCCCAGCATTTT CASSEGLGSNQPQHF
TRBJ1-5 TRBV6-4 TRBD1 many TGTGCCAGCCCCGGGGCGGGACAGGGGCCCAATAGCAATCAGCCCCAGCATTTT CASPGAGQGPNSNQPQHF
TRBJ2-5 TRBV5-6 . . TGTGCCAGCAGCTTGGTGGCCGCCGGACCAGAGGCCCAGTACTTC CASSLVAAGPEAQYF
TRBJ1-5 TRBV7-9 TRBD1 . TGTGCCAGCAGCTTTGGACAGGGGGGGAATAGCAATCAGCCCCAGCATTTT CASSFGQGGNSNQPQHF
TRBJ2-2 TRBV6-1 TRBD1 many TGTGCCAGCAGTTGGACAGGCACCGGGGAGCTGTTTTTT CASSWTGTGELFF
TRBJ1-1 TRBV29-1 . . TGCAGCGTAGAGACAGAACTCATGAACACTGAAGCTTTCTTT CSVETELMNTEAFF
TRBJ1-6 TRBV28 . few TGTGCCAGCAGTTCAGGGACCTTGCTCTATAATTCACCCCTCCACTTT CASSSGTLLYNSPLHF
TRBJ2-1 TRBV4-2 TRBD2 once TGTGCCAGCAGCCAAGTAATAGCGGGAGAAGGCAATGAGCAGTTCTTC CASSQVIAGEGNEQFF
TRBJ2-2 TRBV11-2 TRBD2 many TGTGCCAGCAGCTCGGGGGGGTGGGCTTCGAACACCGGGGAGCTGTTTTTT CASSSGGWASNTGELFF
TRBJ1-1 TRBV19 . many TGTGCCAGTGAGGACTGGAACACTGAAGCTTTCTTT CASEDWNTEAFF
TRBJ2-7 TRBV5-1 TRBD2 few TGCGCCAGCAGCATCGCCGGGACTAGCGTAATCTACGAGCAGTACTTC CASSIAGTSVIYEQYF
TRBJ2-7 TRBV15 TRBD2 many TGTGCCACCAGCAGAGGCGGAGTAGCGGGAGTTCAACACGAGCAGTACTTC CATSRGGVAGVQHEQYF
TRBJ1-5 TRBV6-2/TRBV6-3 . many TGTGCCAGCAGTCGTACATCCTTCGGTAATCAGCCCCAGCATTTT CASSRTSFGNQPQHF
TRBJ1-2 TRBV4-1 . few TGCGCCAGCAGCCAAATGACAGCAAATACTAACTATGGCTACACCTTC CASSQMTANTNYGYTF
TRBJ2-3 TRBV20-1 TRBD2 . TGCAGTGCTAGAGAGGGAGGGGGACTAGCGGGAGAGACAGATACGCAGTATTTT CSAREGGGLAGETDTQYF
TRBJ1-1 TRBV19 . many TGTGCCAGTAGTCCCTGGGGATCAAACACTGAAGCTTTCTTT CASSPWGSNTEAFF
TRBJ2-7 TRBV7-2 TRBD1 many TGTGCCAGCAGGGCTTATTATCCGGGACAGAGCCTCTCCTACGAGCAGTACTTC CASRAYYPGQSLSYEQYF
TRBJ1-1 TRBV3-1 TRBD1 many TGTGCCAGCAGATCGACAGGGGGGACTGAAGCTTTCTTT CASRSTGGTEAFF
TRBJ2-7 TRBV6-1 . few TGTGCCAGCAGGCCGGGCTTCGGACCCTACGAGCAGTACTTC CASRPGFGPYEQYF
TRBJ2-6 TRBV2 TRBD1 . TGTGCCAGTTCCGGGACAGGGATCTCAGTGACTTCTGGGGCCAACGTCCTGACTTTC CASSGTGISVTSGANVLTF
TRBJ2-3 TRBV9 . once . CASSVVAGGSTDTQNF
TRBJ1-5 TRBV12-5 TRBD1 many TGTGCTAGTGGTTTCCGTCCCGGGACAGGGGGCATCGGTCAGCCCCAGCATTTT CASGFRPGTGGIGQPQHF
TRBJ2-3 TRBV29-1 TRBD2 many TGCAGCGGCTCCGGGACTAGCCCAGATACGCAGTATTTT CSGSGTSPDTQYF
TRBJ2-5 TRBV20-1 . . TGCAGTGCAAACCAGGTTGGGGGGTCGGAGACCCAGTACTTC CSANQVGGSETQYF
TRBJ2-1 TRBV5-1 TRBD1 many TGCGCCAGCAGACGACAGGGAGCGTACAATGAGCAGTTCTTC CASRRQGAYNEQFF
TRBJ2-3 TRBV30 . few TGTGCCTGGAGTCTCCGGGGTCGGACCTCCCCGGCGCAGTATTTT CAWSLRGRTSPAQYF
TRBJ2-3 TRBV7-8 TRBD2 many TGTGCCAGCAGCCTGTCCCCTAGCGGGTTACGTGCAGATACGCAGTATTTT CASSLSPSGLRADTQYF
TRBJ1-6 TRBV6-1 . many TGTGCCAGCAGTGAAGCGCGGGGGCAAAATAATTCACCCCTCCACTTT CASSEARGQNNSPLHF
TRBJ2-1 TRBV11-2 . once TGTGCCAGCAGCCTCCGGGACGGGACCTACAATGAGCAGTTCTTC CASSLRDGTYNEQFF
TRBJ2-3 TRBV7-2 . . TGTGCCAGCAGCTTAGGGGGTTGGGGGGACTCTAACACAGATACGCAGTATTTT CASSLGGWGDSNTDTQYF
TRBJ1-2 TRBV12-3/TRBV12-4 . many TGTGCCAGCAGTCCTAAAACGGGGAACTATGGCTACACCTTC CASSPKTGNYGYTF
TRBJ2-7 TRBV6-5 . few TGTGCCAGCAGTTACTCGCCCTTCTCCTACGAGCAGTACTTC CASSYSPFSYEQYF
TRBJ1-3 TRBV25-1 TRBD1 few TGTGCCAGCAGGAGAACAGGGGTAATTGGAAACACCATATATTTT CASRRTGVIGNTIYF
TRBJ1-2 TRBV7-2 . many TGTGCCAGCAGCTTAGGGGGTACAGCTAACTATGGCTACACCTTC CASSLGGTANYGYTF
TRBJ2-1 TRBV24-1 . . TGTGCCACCAGTGCCAGATACAATGAGCAGTTCTTC CATSARYNEQFF
TRBJ1-2 TRBV12-3/TRBV12-4 . . TGTGCCAGCAGCCCTGACAGGACGGGCTATGGCTACACCTTC CASSPDRTGYGYTF
TRBJ2-2 TRBV6-1 . few TGTGCCACCCTGGGGCAGGACACCGGGGAGCTGTTTTTT CATLGQDTGELFF
TRBJ2-3 TRBV6-2/TRBV6-3 . many TGTGCCAGCAGTTTGATGCCCCGAACACAAGATACGCAGTATTTT CASSLMPRTQDTQYF
TRBJ2-4 TRBV29-1 TRBD2 few TGCAGCGCCAGCGGGGGGGAAAACATTCAGTACTTC CSASGGENIQYF
TRBJ2-1 TRBV24-1 TRBD1 many TGTGCCACCAGTCCCGGGACAGGGTTCGGAGGAGAGCAGTTCTTC CATSPGTGFGGEQFF
TRBJ2-3 TRBV9 . many TGTGCCAGCAGCCCTTGGGGGGATACGCAGTATTTT CASSPWGDTQYF
TRBJ2-7 TRBV28 TRBD2 many TGTGCCAGCAGCCATCGGACTAGCGGGAGGAGGGGAAAGTACTTC CASSHRTSGRRGKYF